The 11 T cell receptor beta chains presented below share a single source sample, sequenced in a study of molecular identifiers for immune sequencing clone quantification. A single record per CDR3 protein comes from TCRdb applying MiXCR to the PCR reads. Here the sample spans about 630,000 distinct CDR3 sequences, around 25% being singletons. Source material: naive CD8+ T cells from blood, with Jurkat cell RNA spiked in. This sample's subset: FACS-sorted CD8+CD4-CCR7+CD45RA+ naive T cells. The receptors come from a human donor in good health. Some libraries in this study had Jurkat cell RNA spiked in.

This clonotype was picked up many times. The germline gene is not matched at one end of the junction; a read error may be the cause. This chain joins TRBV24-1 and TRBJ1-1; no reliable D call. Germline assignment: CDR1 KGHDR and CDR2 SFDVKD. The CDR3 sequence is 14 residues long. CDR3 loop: CATLRPVLNSEAFF. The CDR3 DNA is TGTGCCACCCTTAGACCAGTCTTGAACTCTGAAGCTTTCTTT.

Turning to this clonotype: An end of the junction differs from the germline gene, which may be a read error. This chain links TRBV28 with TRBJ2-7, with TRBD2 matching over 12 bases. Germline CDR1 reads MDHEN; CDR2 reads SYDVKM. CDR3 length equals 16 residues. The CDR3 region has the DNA TGTGCCAGCAGTTTGTTGACTAGCGGGAGTGTTTACGAGCGGTACTTC. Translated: CASSLLTSGSVYERYF.

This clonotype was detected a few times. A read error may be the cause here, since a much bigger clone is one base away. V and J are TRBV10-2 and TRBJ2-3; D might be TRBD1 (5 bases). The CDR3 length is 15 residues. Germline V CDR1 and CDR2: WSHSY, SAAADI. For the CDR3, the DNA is TGCGCCGGCAGCGAACAGGTCGCTAGCACAGATACGCAGTATTTT. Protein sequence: CAGSEQVASTDTQYF.

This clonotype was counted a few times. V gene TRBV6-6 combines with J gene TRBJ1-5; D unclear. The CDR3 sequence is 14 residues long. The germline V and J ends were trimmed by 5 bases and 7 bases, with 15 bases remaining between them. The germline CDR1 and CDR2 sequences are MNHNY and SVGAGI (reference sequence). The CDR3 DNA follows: TGTGCCAGCAGTCTCCCGGTGGGAAACCAGCCCCAGCATTTT. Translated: CASSLPVGNQPQHF.

CDR3 in DNA: TGTGCCTGGAGTTGGAAGGGGGCTGGCTACACCTTC. It encodes CAWSWKGAGYTF. The V gene is TRBV30, the J gene TRBJ1-2; 7 bases are shared with TRBD1. V lost 2 bases and J lost 7; bases outside the gene matches: 4. CDR1 and CDR2 from the germline V gene are GTSNPN and SVGIG (reference sequence). The CDR3 spans 12 residues.

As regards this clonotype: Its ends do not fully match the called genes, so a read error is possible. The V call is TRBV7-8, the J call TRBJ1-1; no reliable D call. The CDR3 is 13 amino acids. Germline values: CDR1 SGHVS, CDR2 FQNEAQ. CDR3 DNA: TGTGCCAGCAGTCCGCGGTGGATCACTGAAGCTCTCTTT. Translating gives CASSPRWITEALF.

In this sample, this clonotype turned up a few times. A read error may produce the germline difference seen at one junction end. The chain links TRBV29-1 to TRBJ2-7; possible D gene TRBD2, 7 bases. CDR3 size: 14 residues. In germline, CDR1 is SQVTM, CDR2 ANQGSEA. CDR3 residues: CSGEGGDLGYEQYF. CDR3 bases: TGCAGCGGTGAAGGGGGGGACTTAGGCTACGAGCAGTACTTC.

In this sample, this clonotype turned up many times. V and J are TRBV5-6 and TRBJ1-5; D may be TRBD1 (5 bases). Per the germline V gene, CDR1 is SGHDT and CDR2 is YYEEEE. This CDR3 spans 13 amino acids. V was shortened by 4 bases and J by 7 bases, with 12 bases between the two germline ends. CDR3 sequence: CASSRQGSQPQHF. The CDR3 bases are TGTGCCAGCAGCCGGCAGGGCAGCCAGCCCCAGCATTTT.

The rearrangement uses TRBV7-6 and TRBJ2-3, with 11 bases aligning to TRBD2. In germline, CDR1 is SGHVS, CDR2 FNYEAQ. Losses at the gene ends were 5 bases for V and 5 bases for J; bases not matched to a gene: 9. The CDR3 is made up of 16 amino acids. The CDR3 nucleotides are TGTGCCAGCAGCGCGGTACTAGCGGGGGCGGAAGATACGCAGTATTTT. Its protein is CASSAVLAGAEDTQYF. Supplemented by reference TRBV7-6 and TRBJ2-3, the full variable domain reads GAGVSQSPRYKVTKRGQDVALRCDPISGHVSLYWYRQALGQGPEFLTYFNYEAQQDKSGLPNDRFSAERPEGSISTLTIQRTEQRDSAMYRCASSAVLAGAEDTQYFGPGTRLTVL.

DNA of the CDR3: TGTGCCAGCAGCTTATCATATGGCGGGGCCACCGGGGAGCTGTTTTTT. Encoded protein: CASSLSYGGATGELFF. The chain employs TRBV7-9 and TRBJ2-2, with D perhaps TRBD2 (6 bases). V dropped 2 bases and J dropped 4 bases, with 14 bases sitting between them. Germline assignment: CDR1 SEHNR and CDR2 FQNEAQ (reference sequence). This CDR3 spans 16 amino acids.

In nucleotides, the CDR3 is TGTGCCAGCAGCTTACCGTTGCAGGGGTACGGCTATGGCTACACCTTC. This translates into CASSLPLQGYGYGYTF. The chain joins TRBV7-9 to TRBJ1-2, with D maybe TRBD1 (6 bases). Trimming stripped 2 bases from V and 4 bases from J, with 17 bases between. The CDR3 totals 16 residues. Looked up from germline, CDR1 is SEHNR and CDR2 is FQNEAQ (reference sequence).